Sequencing of this T cell receptor beta chain was carried out in a study of T cells in localized non-small cell lung cancer. Clones were sequenced by immunoSEQ multiplex PCR, and TCRdb holds only the in-frame ones, with some missing. Among about 34,000 clones listed, almost 90% were seen once. As concerns this clone: Its antigen is unidentified.

Between the trimmed V and J ends, which lost 6 bases and 1 base, there was a span of 16 bases. The germline CDR1 and CDR2 sequences are SGDLS and YYNGEE. The CDR3 has 15 residues. Study-wide findings and caveats: Among the tissues sampled, uninvolved adjacent lung had the highest T cell clonality, above tumor. For the top 100 tumor clones, a median roughly 56 also appeared in adjacent lung.

The sequence derives from a woman aged 35-75 years with stage I lung adenocarcinoma. The sequenced sample was peripheral blood, obtained before any cancer treatment. The chain uses TRBV9 and TRBJ2-5; D is tentatively TRBD1 or TRBD2 (6 bases each). The CDR3 spells CASTTGGGTQETQYF. Written as DNA, the CDR3 is TGTGCCAGCACCACCGGGGGCGGGACCCAAGAGACCCAGTACTTC. Filled out from reference TRBV9 and TRBJ2-5, the complete variable domain reads DSGVTQTPKHLITATGQRVTLRCSPRSGDLSVYWYQQSLDQGLQFLIQYYNGEERAKGNILERFSAQQFPDLHSELNLSSLELGDSALYFCASTTGGGTQETQYFGPGTRLLVL.